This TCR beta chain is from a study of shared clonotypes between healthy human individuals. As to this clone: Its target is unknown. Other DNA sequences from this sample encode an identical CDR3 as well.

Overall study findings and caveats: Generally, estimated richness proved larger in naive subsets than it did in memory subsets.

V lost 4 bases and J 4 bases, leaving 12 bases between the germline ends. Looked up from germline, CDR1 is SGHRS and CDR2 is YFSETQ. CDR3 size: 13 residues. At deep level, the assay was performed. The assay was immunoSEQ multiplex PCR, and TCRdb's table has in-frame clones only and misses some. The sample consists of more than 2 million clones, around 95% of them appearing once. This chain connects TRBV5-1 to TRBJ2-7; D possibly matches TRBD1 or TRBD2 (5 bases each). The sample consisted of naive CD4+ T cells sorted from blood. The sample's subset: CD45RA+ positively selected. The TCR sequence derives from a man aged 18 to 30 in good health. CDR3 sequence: CASSGDGSYEQYF. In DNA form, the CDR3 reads TGCGCCAGCAGCGGGGACGGATCTTACGAGCAGTACTTC.